A selection of T cell receptor beta chains follows, all from one sample in a study of cytomegalovirus exposure and HLA in healthy donors. Assay used: immunoSEQ multiplex PCR; TCRdb lists only in-frame clones, some missing. The table records about 140,000 clones, 70% to 75% of them present only once. Material: PBMCs. The receptors were sampled from a woman in her twenties or thirties in good health and CMV-seronegative. Each CDR3 is given with its conserved first and last residue. The D gene is left open where the match is weak. Part of the rows lack a size; the others show once, few, many or a class for expanded clones.

TGTGCCAGCAGTCCCCGACGACAGGGGCCCCTCTACGAGCAGTACTTC CASSPRRQGPLYEQYF TRBJ2-7 TRBD1 TRBV28 .
TGTGCCAGCAATACGGGTCCAACAGATACGCAGTATTTT CASNTGPTDTQYF TRBJ2-3 . TRBV2 few
TGTGCCAGCACGGACAGGGGGCTGTATGGCTACACCTTC CASTDRGLYGYTF TRBJ1-2 . TRBV21-1 .
TGTGCCAGCAGCCCGAGACAGTACTATGGCTACACCTTC CASSPRQYYGYTF TRBJ1-2 . TRBV27 .
TGTGCCAGCAGGCCACTAGCGGACGACAATGAGCAGTTCTTC CASRPLADDNEQFF TRBJ2-1 TRBD2 TRBV6-1 .
TGCGCCAGCAGCCAAGATAGTGGTAATAGCGGGAGGCTGGGGGACTACGAGCAGTACTTC CASSQDSGNSGRLGDYEQYF TRBJ2-7 TRBD2 TRBV4-1 .
TGTGCCAGCAGCTTAGCTCCGTCCCAAGAGACCCAGTACTTC CASSLAPSQETQYF TRBJ2-5 . TRBV7-9 .
TGTGCCAGCAGTGAATACACCTATGGCTACACCTTC CASSEYTYGYTF TRBJ1-2 . TRBV6-1 .
TGCGCCAGCAGCCCGGGACAGGGACAAGAGACCCAGTACTTC CASSPGQGQETQYF TRBJ2-5 TRBD1 TRBV5-1 .
TGTGCCAGCAGCGTATATGGATCCGGCGGTACTGAAGCTTTCTTT CASSVYGSGGTEAFF TRBJ1-1 . TRBV9 few
TGTGCCAGCTCGGTGGGGCAGGATTATCAGCCCCAGCATTTT CASSVGQDYQPQHF TRBJ1-5 . TRBV28 .
TGTGCCAGCAGCTTAGAGCCGGGACTAGCGGGACCGAACACCGGGGAGCTGTTTTTT CASSLEPGLAGPNTGELFF TRBJ2-2 TRBD2 TRBV7-3 .
TGTGCCAGCTCACCGTTTGAGGTACGGACTGGAAACACCATATATTTT CASSPFEVRTGNTIYF TRBJ1-3 . TRBV18 many
TGCAGCGTGCTCAGGGGGCGGGGTACCGGGGAGCTGTTTTTT CSVLRGRGTGELFF TRBJ2-2 TRBD1 TRBV29-1 few
TGTGCCAGCAGTTACGTATTAGGGACAGGCCACTATGGCTACACCTTC CASSYVLGTGHYGYTF TRBJ1-2 TRBD1 TRBV6-5 .
TGTGCCAGCAGCCAAAGTACAGGGGAAGATCAGCCCCAGCATTTT CASSQSTGEDQPQHF TRBJ1-5 TRBD1 TRBV4-2 few
TGTGCCAGCAGCTTGACAGGCCTGGTCTCTGGAAACACCATATATTTT CASSLTGLVSGNTIYF TRBJ1-3 . TRBV5-6 .
TGTGCCAGCAGCCATAAGGGACAGGGGGCCTACGAGCAGTACTTC CASSHKGQGAYEQYF TRBJ2-7 TRBD1 TRBV4-2 .
TGTGCCATCAGTGGGAAACAGGGTATCTACGAGCAGTACTTC CAISGKQGIYEQYF TRBJ2-7 . TRBV10-3 .
TGTGCCAGCAGTACGGGACAGGGGTCCCAAGAGACCCAGTACTTC CASSTGQGSQETQYF TRBJ2-5 TRBD1 TRBV6-5 .
TGTGCCAGCAGTTTATCCGGGTATCAGCCCCAGCATTTT CASSLSGYQPQHF TRBJ1-5 . TRBV27 .
TGTGCCAGCAGCTCCCAGAGCACAGATACGCAGTATTTT CASSSQSTDTQYF TRBJ2-3 . TRBV7-3 .
TGTGCCAGCAGCGGTGTCCGGGCTAATGAAAAACTGTTTTTT CASSGVRANEKLFF TRBJ1-4 . TRBV9 .
TGTGCCAGCTCACCTATAGCCGGGGGATCCTACGAGCAGTACTTC CASSPIAGGSYEQYF TRBJ2-7 . TRBV18 once
TGTGCCAGCAGTCTACCGGGACAGGGAGGTCAGCCCCAGCATTTT CASSLPGQGGQPQHF TRBJ1-5 TRBD1 TRBV6-5 .
TGTGCCAGCAGTTACGCCCGACAGGGGAACGGCTACACCTTC CASSYARQGNGYTF TRBJ1-2 TRBD1 TRBV6-6 .
TGCGCCAGCAGCTTAACCAGAGAGACCCAGTACTTC CASSLTRETQYF TRBJ2-5 . TRBV5-1 .
TGTGCCAGCAATCGACAGGGAGACACTGAAGCTTTCTTT CASNRQGDTEAFF TRBJ1-1 TRBD1 TRBV2 .